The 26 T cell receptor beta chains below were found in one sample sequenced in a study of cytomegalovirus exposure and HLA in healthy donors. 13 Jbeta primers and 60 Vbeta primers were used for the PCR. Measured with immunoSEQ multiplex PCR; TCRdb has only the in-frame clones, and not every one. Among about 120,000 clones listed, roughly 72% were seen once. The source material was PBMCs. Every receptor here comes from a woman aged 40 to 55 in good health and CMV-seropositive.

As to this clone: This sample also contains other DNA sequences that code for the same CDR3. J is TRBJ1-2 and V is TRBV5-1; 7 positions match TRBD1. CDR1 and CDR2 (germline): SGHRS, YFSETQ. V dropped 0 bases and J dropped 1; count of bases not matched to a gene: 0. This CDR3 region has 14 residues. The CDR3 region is CASSLAGGNYGYTF. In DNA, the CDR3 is TGCGCCAGCAGCTTGGCAGGGGGTAACTATGGCTACACCTTC.

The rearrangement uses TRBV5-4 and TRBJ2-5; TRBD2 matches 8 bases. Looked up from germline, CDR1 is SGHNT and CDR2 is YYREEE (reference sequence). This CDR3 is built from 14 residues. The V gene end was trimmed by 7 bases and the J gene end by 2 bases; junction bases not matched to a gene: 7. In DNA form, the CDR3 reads TGTGCCAGCGGCCTCCGGGGGGGGCAAGAGACCCAGTACTTC. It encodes CASGLRGGQETQYF.

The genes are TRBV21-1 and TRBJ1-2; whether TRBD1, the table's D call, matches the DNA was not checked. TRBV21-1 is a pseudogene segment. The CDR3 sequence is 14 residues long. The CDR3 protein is CASSKAGHIYGYTF. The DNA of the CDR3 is TGTGCCAGCAGCAAAGCGGGACACATCTATGGCTACACCTTC.

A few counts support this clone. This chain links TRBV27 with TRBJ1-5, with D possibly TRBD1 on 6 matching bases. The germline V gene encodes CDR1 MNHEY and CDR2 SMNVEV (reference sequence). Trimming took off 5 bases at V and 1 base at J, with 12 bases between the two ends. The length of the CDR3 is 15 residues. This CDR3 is CASSRDRPSNQPQHF. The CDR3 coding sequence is TGTGCCAGCAGTAGAGACAGGCCAAGCAATCAGCCCCAGCATTTT.

The CDR3 reads CAWSFPQETQYF. CDR3 coding DNA: TGTGCCTGGAGTTTCCCGCAAGAGACCCAGTACTTC. The chain employs TRBV30 and TRBJ2-5; D remains unclear. The CDR3 consists of 12 residues. The germline gives CDR1 GTSNPN, CDR2 SVGIG (reference sequence). Deletions cut 2 bases from V and 2 bases from J, with 6 bases between. Filled out from reference TRBV30 and TRBJ2-5, the complete variable domain reads SQTIHQWPATLVQPVGSPLSLECTVEGTSNPNLYWYRQAAGRGLQLLFYSVGIGQISSEVPQNLSASRPQDRQFILSSKKLLLSDSGFYLCAWSFPQETQYFGPGTRLLVL.

The CDR3 here is CAISDKDRSYEQYF. The CDR3 DNA is TGTGCCATCAGTGATAAGGACAGGTCTTACGAGCAGTACTTC. The chain employs TRBV10-3 and TRBJ2-7; 7 nucleotides line up with TRBD1. The CDR3 sequence is 14 residues long. V lost 3 bases, J lost 4 bases, and 6 bases stayed unmatched. CDR1 and CDR2 (germline): ENHRY, SYGVKD.

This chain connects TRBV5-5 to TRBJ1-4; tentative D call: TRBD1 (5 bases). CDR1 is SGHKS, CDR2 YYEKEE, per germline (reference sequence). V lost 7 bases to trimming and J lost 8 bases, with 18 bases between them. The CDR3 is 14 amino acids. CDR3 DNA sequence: TGTGCCAGCTCAGGCAGGGAGGCGGGAGAAAAACTGTTTTTT. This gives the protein CASSGREAGEKLFF. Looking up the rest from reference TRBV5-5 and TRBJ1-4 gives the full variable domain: DAGVTQSPTHLIKTRGQQVTLRCSPISGHKSVSWYQQVLGQGPQFIFQYYEKEERGRGNFPDRFSARQFPNYSSELNVNALLLGDSALYLCASSGREAGEKLFFGSGTQLSVL.

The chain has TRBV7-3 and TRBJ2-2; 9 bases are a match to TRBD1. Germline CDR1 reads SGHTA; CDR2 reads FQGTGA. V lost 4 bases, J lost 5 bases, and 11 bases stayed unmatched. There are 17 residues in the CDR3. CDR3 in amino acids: CASSSPNRGLQTGELFF. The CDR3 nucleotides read TGTGCCAGCAGCTCACCCAACAGGGGGCTGCAAACCGGGGAGCTGTTTTTT.

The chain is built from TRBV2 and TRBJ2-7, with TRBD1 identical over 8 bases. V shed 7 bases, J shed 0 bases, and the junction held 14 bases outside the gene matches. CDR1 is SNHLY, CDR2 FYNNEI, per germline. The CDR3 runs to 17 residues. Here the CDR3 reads CASTRGSGTGYSYEQYF. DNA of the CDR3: TGTGCCAGCACCCGAGGCTCCGGGACAGGATACTCCTACGAGCAGTACTTC.

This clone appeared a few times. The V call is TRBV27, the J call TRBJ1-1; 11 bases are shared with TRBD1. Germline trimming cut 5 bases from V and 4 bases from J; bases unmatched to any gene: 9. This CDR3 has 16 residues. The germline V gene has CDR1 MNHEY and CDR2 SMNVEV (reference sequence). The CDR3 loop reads CASSRRTGTGGTEAFF. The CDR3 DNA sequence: TGTGCCAGCAGTCGACGGACCGGGACAGGGGGCACTGAAGCTTTCTTT.

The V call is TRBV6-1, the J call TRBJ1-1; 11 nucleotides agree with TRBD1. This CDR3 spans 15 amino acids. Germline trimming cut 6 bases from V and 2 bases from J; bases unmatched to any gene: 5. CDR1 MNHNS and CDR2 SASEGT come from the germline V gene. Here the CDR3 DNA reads TGTGCCAGCAGCAAGGACAGGGGGCGTAACACTGAAGCTTTCTTT. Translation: CASSKDRGRNTEAFF.

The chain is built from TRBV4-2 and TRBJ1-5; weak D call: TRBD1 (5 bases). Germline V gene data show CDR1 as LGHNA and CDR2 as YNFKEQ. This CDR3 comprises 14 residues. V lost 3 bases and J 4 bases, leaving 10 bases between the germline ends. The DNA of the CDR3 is TGTGCCAGCAGCCAGCAGGGTGTGAATCAGCCCCAGCATTTT. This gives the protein CASSQQGVNQPQHF.

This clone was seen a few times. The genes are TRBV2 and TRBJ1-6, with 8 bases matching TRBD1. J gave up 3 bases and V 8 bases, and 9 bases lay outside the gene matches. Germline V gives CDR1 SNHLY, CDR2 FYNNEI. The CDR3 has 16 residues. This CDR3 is CASGQGGRGYNSPLHF. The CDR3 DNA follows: TGTGCCAGCGGACAGGGAGGTAGAGGCTATAATTCACCCCTCCACTTT.

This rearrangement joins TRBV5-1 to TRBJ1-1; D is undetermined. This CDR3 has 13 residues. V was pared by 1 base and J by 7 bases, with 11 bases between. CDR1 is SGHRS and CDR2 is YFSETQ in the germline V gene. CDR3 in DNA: TGCGCCAGCAGCTTGTTCGACAATAATGAAGCTTTCTTT. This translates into CASSLFDNNEAFF.

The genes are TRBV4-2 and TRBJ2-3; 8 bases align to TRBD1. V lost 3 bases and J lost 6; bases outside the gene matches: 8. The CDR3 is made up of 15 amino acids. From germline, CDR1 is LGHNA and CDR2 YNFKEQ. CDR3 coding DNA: TGTGCCAGCAGCCAGCCGGCACAGGGGGACGATACGCAGTATTTT. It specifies CASSQPAQGDDTQYF.

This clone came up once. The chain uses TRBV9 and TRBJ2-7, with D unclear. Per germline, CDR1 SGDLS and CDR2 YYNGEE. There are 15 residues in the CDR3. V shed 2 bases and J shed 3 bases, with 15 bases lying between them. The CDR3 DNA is TGTGCCAGCAGCGTTTACTCGAGATTTTTCTACGAGCAGTACTTC. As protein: CASSVYSRFFYEQYF.

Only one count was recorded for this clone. The CDR3 sequence is CASSRGQGATFNEKLFF. CDR3 in DNA: TGTGCCAGCAGCCGCGGACAGGGGGCAACCTTTAATGAAAAACTGTTTTTT. This sequence joins TRBV27 and TRBJ1-4; TRBD1 aligns across 11 bases. This CDR3 is built from 17 residues. Germline CDR1 MNHEY, CDR2 SMNVEV (reference sequence). The J segment lost 4 bases and the V segment lost 6 bases, leaving 10 bases of the junction unmatched.

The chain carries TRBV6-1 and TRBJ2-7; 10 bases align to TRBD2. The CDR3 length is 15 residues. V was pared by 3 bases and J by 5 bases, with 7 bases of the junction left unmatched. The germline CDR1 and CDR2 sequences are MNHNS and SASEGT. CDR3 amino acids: CASSDVRTSGHEQYF. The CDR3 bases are TGTGCCAGCAGTGACGTTCGGACTAGCGGCCACGAGCAGTACTTC.

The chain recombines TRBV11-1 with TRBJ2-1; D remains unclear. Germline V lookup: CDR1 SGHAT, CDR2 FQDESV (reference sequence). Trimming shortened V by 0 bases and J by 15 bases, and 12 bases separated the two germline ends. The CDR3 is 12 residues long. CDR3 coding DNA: TGTGCCAGCAGCTTAGCGAGGCTGGCTCTGTTCTTC. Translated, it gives CASSLARLALFF. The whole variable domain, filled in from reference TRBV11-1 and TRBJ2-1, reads EAEVAQSPRYKITEKSQAVAFWCDPISGHATLYWYRQILGQGPELLVQFQDESVVDDSQLPKDRFSAERLKGVDSTLKIQPAELGDSAMYLCASSLARLALFFGPGTRLTVL.

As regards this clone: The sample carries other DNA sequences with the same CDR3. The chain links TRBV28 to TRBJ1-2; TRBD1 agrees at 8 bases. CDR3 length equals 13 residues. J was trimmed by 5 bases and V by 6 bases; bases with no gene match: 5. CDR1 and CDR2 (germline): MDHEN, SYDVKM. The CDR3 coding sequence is TGTGCCAGCAGCCTCCAGGGGGCATATGGCTACACCTTC. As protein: CASSLQGAYGYTF.

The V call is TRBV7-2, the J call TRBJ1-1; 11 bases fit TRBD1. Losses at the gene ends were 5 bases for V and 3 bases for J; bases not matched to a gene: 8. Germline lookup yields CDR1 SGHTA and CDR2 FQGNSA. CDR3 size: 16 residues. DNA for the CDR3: TGTGCCAGCAGCCCCGGACAGGGGGCTAGGCACACTGAAGCTTTCTTT. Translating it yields CASSPGQGARHTEAFF.

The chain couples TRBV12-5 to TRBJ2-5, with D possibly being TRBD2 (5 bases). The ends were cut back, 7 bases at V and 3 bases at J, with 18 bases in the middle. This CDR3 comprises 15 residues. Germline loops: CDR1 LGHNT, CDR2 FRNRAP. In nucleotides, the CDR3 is TGTGCTAGTGCCCCCCGGTTAGCGCATGAAGAGACCCAGTACTTC. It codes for CASAPRLAHEETQYF.

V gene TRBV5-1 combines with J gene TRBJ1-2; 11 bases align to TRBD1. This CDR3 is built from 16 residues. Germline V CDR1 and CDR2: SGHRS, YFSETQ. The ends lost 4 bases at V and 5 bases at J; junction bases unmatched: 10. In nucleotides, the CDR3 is TGCGCCAGCAGCCTTCTAGGACAGGGGGCTTGGTATGGCTACACCTTC. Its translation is CASSLLGQGAWYGYTF.

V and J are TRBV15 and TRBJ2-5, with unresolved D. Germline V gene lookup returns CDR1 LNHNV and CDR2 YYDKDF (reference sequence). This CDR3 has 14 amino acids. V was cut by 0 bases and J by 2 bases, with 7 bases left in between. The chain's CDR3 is CATSREGTQETQYF. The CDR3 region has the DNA TGTGCCACCAGCAGAGAGGGCACGCAAGAGACCCAGTACTTC.

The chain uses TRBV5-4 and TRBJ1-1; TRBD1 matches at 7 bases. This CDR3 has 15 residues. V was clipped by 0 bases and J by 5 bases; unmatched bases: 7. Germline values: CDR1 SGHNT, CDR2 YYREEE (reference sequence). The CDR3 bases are TGTGCCAGCAGCTTGGCAGCAGGGGGTGAGACTGAAGCTTTCTTT. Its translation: CASSLAAGGETEAFF.

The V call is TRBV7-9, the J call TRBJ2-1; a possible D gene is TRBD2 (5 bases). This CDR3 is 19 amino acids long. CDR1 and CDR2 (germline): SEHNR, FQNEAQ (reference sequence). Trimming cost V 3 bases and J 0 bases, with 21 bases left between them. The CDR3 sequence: CASSFTPPQQGSSYNEQFF. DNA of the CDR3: TGTGCCAGCAGCTTCACGCCGCCACAGCAAGGGAGCTCCTACAATGAGCAGTTCTTC. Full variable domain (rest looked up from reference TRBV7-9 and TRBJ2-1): DTGVSQNPRHKITKRGQNVTFRCDPISEHNRLYWYRQTLGQGPEFLTYFQNEAQLEKSRLLSDRFSAERPKGSFSTLEIQRTEQGDSAMYLCASSFTPPQQGSSYNEQFFGPGTRLTVL.